A single TCR beta chain is shown here with its context. Its specificity is unknown. The data were taken from a study of neoadjuvant anti-PD-1 for oral cavity cancer. General study results and limits: Treg/Th17 ratio rose with pretreatment blood and fell with post-treatment tumor TCRbeta clonality. TCR analyses covered only a few patients per response group. Larger post-treatment preexisting tumor clones tracked with greater tumor shrinkage.

Trimming cost V 1 base and J 1 base; bases outside gene matches: 4. The CDR3 length is 17 residues. CDR1 SGHAT and CDR2 FQNNGV come from the germline V gene. Most tumor samples had about 4.8 ug input DNA in two replicates. Method: immunoSEQ multiplex PCR; TCRdb's copy keeps in-frame clones and lacks some. The sample lists 7,000 to 9,000 clones; 50% to 75% were seen once. The chain joins TRBV11-2 to TRBJ2-3, with 11 bases that match TRBD2. The sample consisted of tumor tissue, taken before nivolumab (anti-PD-1) treatment. This sequence originates from a person aged 35 to 85 with oral cavity squamous cell carcinoma. The CDR3 here is CASSLVISGRGTDTQYF. The CDR3 nucleotides read TGTGCCAGCAGCTTAGTTATTAGCGGGAGGGGCACAGATACGCAGTATTTT.